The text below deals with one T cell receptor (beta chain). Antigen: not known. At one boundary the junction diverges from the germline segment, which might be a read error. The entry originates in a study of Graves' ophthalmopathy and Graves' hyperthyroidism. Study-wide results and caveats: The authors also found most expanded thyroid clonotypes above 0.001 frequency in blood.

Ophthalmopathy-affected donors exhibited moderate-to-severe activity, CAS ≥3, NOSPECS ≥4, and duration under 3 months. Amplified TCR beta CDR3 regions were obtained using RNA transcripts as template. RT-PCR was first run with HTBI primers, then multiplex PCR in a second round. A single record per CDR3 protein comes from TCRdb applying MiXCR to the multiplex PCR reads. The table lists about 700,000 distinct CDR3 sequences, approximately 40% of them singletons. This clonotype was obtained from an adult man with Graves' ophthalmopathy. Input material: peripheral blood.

The CDR3 DNA reads as TGTGCCAGCAGTGACTCGATAATTCGGGGTCGAGGAAACACCATATATTTT. Encoded protein: CASSDSIIRGRGNTIYF. The chain couples TRBV10-3 to TRBJ1-3; D gene uncertain. The V gene's germline CDR1 is ENHRY and CDR2 SYGVKD. This CDR3 has 17 residues.